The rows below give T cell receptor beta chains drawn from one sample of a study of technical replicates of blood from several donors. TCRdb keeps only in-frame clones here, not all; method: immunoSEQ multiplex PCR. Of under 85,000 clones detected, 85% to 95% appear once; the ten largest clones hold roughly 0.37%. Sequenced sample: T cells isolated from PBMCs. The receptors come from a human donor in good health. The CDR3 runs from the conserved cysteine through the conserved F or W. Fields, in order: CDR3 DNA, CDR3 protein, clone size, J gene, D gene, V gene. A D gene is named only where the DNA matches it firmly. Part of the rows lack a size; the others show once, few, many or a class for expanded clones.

DNA: TGTGCCAGCAGCGTAGACCTAGGGGCCAAGGAGCAGTACTTC
CDR3: CASSVDLGAKEQYF
size: .
J: TRBJ2-7
D: .
V: TRBV9

DNA: TGTGCCAGCAGCTTTGGACAGGATGCAACTAATGAAAAACTGTTTTTT
CDR3: CASSFGQDATNEKLFF
size: .
J: TRBJ1-4
D: TRBD1
V: TRBV9

DNA: TGTGCCAGCAGTTACGGACACCTTTCCTACGAGCAGTACTTC
CDR3: CASSYGHLSYEQYF
size: .
J: TRBJ2-7
D: .
V: TRBV27

DNA: TGCGCCAGCAGCCGCGGGGAGGGGGTCGGTTACAATGAGCAGTTCTTC
CDR3: CASSRGEGVGYNEQFF
size: .
J: TRBJ2-1
D: .
V: TRBV4-1

DNA: TGTGCCAGCAGCATGGAGACCCAGTACTTC
CDR3: CASSMETQYF
size: .
J: TRBJ2-5
D: .
V: TRBV6-1

DNA: TGTGCCAGTCGTTTGACTAGTTCAGATACGCAGTATTTT
CDR3: CASRLTSSDTQYF
size: once
J: TRBJ2-3
D: .
V: TRBV28

DNA: TGTGCCAGCAGCTTAGGGTCCAGGGCCGCTGAAGCTTTCTTT
CDR3: CASSLGSRAAEAFF
size: .
J: TRBJ1-1
D: .
V: TRBV7-9

DNA: TGTGCCAGCAGCTTGGAGACAGGGGGCTTCACTGAAGCTTTCTTT
CDR3: CASSLETGGFTEAFF
size: .
J: TRBJ1-1
D: TRBD1
V: TRBV5-4

DNA: TGTGCCAGCAGTGACCCCGATCAGCCCCAGCATTTT
CDR3: CASSDPDQPQHF
size: .
J: TRBJ1-5
D: .
V: TRBV2

DNA: TGCGCCAGCAGCTTGCGGGATGGGACAGATACGCAGTATTTT
CDR3: CASSLRDGTDTQYF
size: .
J: TRBJ2-3
D: .
V: TRBV5-1

DNA: TGTGCCAGCAGCGCTGGGGGGGAGCAGTACTTC
CDR3: CASSAGGEQYF
size: .
J: TRBJ2-7
D: .
V: TRBV7-3

DNA: TGTGCCAGCAGCGGGGACAGCGAAAGAAACTATGGCTACACCTTC
CDR3: CASSGDSERNYGYTF
size: .
J: TRBJ1-2
D: TRBD1
V: TRBV5-6

DNA: TGTGCCAGCAGCTTAGGCGGGCCCACTGAAGCTTTCTTT
CDR3: CASSLGGPTEAFF
size: .
J: TRBJ1-1
D: .
V: TRBV7-6

DNA: TGTGCCAGCAGCTTAAGAGGGGAGGTTGGTGAGCAGTTCTTC
CDR3: CASSLRGEVGEQFF
size: .
J: TRBJ2-1
D: .
V: TRBV7-3

DNA: TGTGCCAGCTCACCAGGGACAGGGAGGAACGAGCAGTACTTC
CDR3: CASSPGTGRNEQYF
size: .
J: TRBJ2-7
D: TRBD1
V: TRBV18

DNA: TGCAGCGTTGTTGTTGGGAGGGCCTATGAGACCCAGTACTTC
CDR3: CSVVVGRAYETQYF
size: .
J: TRBJ2-5
D: TRBD2
V: TRBV29-1

DNA: TGTGCCAGCAGACTACAGGGTTGGAGCTACGAGCAGTACTTC
CDR3: CASRLQGWSYEQYF
size: .
J: TRBJ2-7
D: .
V: TRBV28

DNA: TGTGCCACCAGCGGGGAACTAGCGGCCAAGTACAATGAGCAGTTCTTC
CDR3: CATSGELAAKYNEQFF
size: few
J: TRBJ2-1
D: TRBD2
V: TRBV15

DNA: TGTGCCAGCAGCCAAGTAAATTCCGGATACAGTAACACTGAAGCTTTCTTT
CDR3: CASSQVNSGYSNTEAFF
size: .
J: TRBJ1-1
D: .
V: TRBV4-2

DNA: TGTGCCAGCGGAGGTTCTGGAAACACCATATATTTT
CDR3: CASGGSGNTIYF
size: few
J: TRBJ1-3
D: .
V: TRBV7-2

DNA: TGTGCCAGTAGTGCCCCGGGACAGGGGGCGGTTAACTATGGCTACACCTTC
CDR3: CASSAPGQGAVNYGYTF
size: .
J: TRBJ1-2
D: TRBD1
V: TRBV19

DNA: TGTGCCAGCAGCCGAGGGTGGGGGGGGACTGAAGCTTTCTTT
CDR3: CASSRGWGGTEAFF
size: .
J: TRBJ1-1
D: .
V: TRBV5-8

DNA: TGTGCTAGTGGTTTGGTCCCTTGGCAAGCTTTCTTT
CDR3: CASGLVPWQAFF
size: .
J: TRBJ1-1
D: .
V: TRBV12-5

DNA: TGTGCCTGGAGTTCGGGAGGGGGGGAGCAGTACTTC
CDR3: CAWSSGGGEQYF
size: .
J: TRBJ2-7
D: TRBD2
V: TRBV30

DNA: TGTGCCAGCAGCGTAGATTATTCGGAGACCCAGTACTTC
CDR3: CASSVDYSETQYF
size: .
J: TRBJ2-5
D: .
V: TRBV9

DNA: TGCAGCGTTGTGGGCGTCCGGGGCTCTGGAAACACCATATATTTT
CDR3: CSVVGVRGSGNTIYF
size: .
J: TRBJ1-3
D: .
V: TRBV29-1

DNA: TGTGCCAGCAGGGAGACAGCCCACTATCAGCAGTACTTC
CDR3: CASRETAHYQQYF
size: .
J: TRBJ2-7
D: .
V: TRBV6-1

DNA: TGCAGCGTCGAGCGGCAGGGGTCCTACGAGCAGTACTTC
CDR3: CSVERQGSYEQYF
size: .
J: TRBJ2-7
D: .
V: TRBV29-1

DNA: TGTGCCAGCAGCTTAGGGGGCTTGAACACTGAAGCTTTCTTT
CDR3: CASSLGGLNTEAFF
size: .
J: TRBJ1-1
D: .
V: TRBV7-9

DNA: TGTGCTAGTGGTTTAGGACAGAACACTGAAGCTTTCTTT
CDR3: CASGLGQNTEAFF
size: .
J: TRBJ1-1
D: .
V: TRBV12-5

DNA: TGCAGCGTTGGAGCGGGAGAGAGCAATGAGCAGTTCTTC
CDR3: CSVGAGESNEQFF
size: .
J: TRBJ2-1
D: TRBD2
V: TRBV29-1

DNA: TGTGCCAGCAGTGAAAGGACAGGGCGATACGAGCAGTACTTC
CDR3: CASSERTGRYEQYF
size: .
J: TRBJ2-7
D: TRBD1
V: TRBV2

DNA: TGCGCCAGCAGCTGGACTATCCAGCCCGGGGAGCTGTTTTTT
CDR3: CASSWTIQPGELFF
size: .
J: TRBJ2-2
D: .
V: TRBV5-1